Shown below are 11 T cell receptor beta chains from a single sample sequenced in a study of cytomegalovirus exposure and HLA in healthy donors. In the PCR, 60 Vbeta and 13 Jbeta primers were used. The protocol was immunoSEQ multiplex PCR, while the TCRdb copy is restricted to in-frame clones and leaves out a portion. The sample comprises hundreds of thousands of clones, roughly four fifths of which are singletons, and roughly 1.3% rests with the top ten. The sequencing input was PBMCs. These receptors were taken from a girl aged 10-17 years in good health and CMV-seronegative.

The rearrangement uses TRBV14 and TRBJ1-1; D might be TRBD1 (6 bases). The CDR3 totals 14 residues. The V gene's germline CDR1 is SGHDN and CDR2 FVKESK. V lost 2 bases and J lost 4, with 11 bases in between. The CDR3 sequence is CASSQLNRATEAFF. The DNA for the CDR3 is TGTGCCAGCAGCCAACTTAACAGGGCCACTGAAGCTTTCTTT.

The chain carries TRBV5-1 and TRBJ1-1; 8 nucleotides align to TRBD1. Germline V gene data show CDR1 as SGHRS and CDR2 as YFSETQ. The CDR3 totals 11 residues. V shed 2 bases and J 11 bases; nucleotides not matched to a gene: 2. The CDR3 region has the DNA TGCGCCAGCAGCTTACAGGGGGTCGCTTTCTTT. Amino acids: CASSLQGVAFF.

For the CDR3, the DNA is TGTGCCACCAGCAGAGATACTGCCTCCTTCACTGGAAACACCATATATTTT. This sequence encodes CATSRDTASFTGNTIYF. V is TRBV15 and J is TRBJ1-3; D remains unclear. CDR1 is LNHNV, CDR2 YYDKDF, per germline (reference sequence). V lost 0 bases and J 2 bases, leaving 14 bases between the germline ends. The CDR3 runs 17 residues.

This chain joins TRBV18 and TRBJ1-1, with a weak D call TRBD1 (6 bases). Deletions cut 5 bases from V and 1 base from J, with 11 bases between. The CDR3 contains 14 residues. Germline values: CDR1 KGHSH, CDR2 LQKENI. Written as DNA, the CDR3 is TGTGCCAGCTCATCAGGACAGACGAACACTGAAGCTTTCTTT. This encodes CASSSGQTNTEAFF. Supplemented by reference TRBV18 and TRBJ1-1, the full variable domain reads NAGVMQNPRHLVRRRGQEARLRCSPMKGHSHVYWYRQLPEEGLKFMVYLQKENIIDESGMPKERFSAEFPKEGPSILRIQQVVRGDSAAYFCASSSGQTNTEAFFGQGTRLTVV.

This chain connects TRBV19 to TRBJ1-5; weak D call: TRBD1 (6 bases). V was shortened by 8 bases and J by 3 bases, with 8 bases between the two germline ends. The CDR3 spans 12 residues. The germline gives CDR1 LNHDA, CDR2 SQIVND (reference sequence). CDR3 region: CASGDTNQPQHF. CDR3 bases: TGTGCCAGTGGGGACACCAATCAGCCCCAGCATTTT.

This clone was seen only once. V gene TRBV5-4 combines with J gene TRBJ1-2; TRBD1 aligns across 7 bases. V gave up 4 bases and J gave up 3 bases; unmatched junction bases: 3. The CDR3 spans 13 residues. Germline V lookup: CDR1 SGHNT, CDR2 YYREEE (reference sequence). The CDR3 reads CASSRQGDYGYTF. The CDR3, as DNA: TGTGCCAGCAGCCGACAGGGCGACTATGGCTACACCTTC.

The rearrangement links TRBV6-6 to TRBJ1-1, with 7 bases identical to TRBD1. The trim removed 6 bases at V and 4 bases at J, leaving 8 bases unmatched. The length of the CDR3 is 14 residues. CDR1 MNHNY and CDR2 SVGAGI come from the germline V gene (reference sequence). CDR3 sequence (DNA): TGTGCCAGCAGCTCACAGGGGTCGGTCACTGAAGCTTTCTTT. Amino acid sequence: CASSSQGSVTEAFF.

The genes are TRBV28 and TRBJ1-2; D perhaps matches TRBD1 (5 bases). The V end lost 6 bases, the J end lost 2 bases, and 19 bases lay between the germline ends. From germline, CDR1 is MDHEN and CDR2 SYDVKM. The CDR3 totals 16 residues. CDR3 protein: CASSLLGWGVNYGYTF. In nucleotides, the CDR3 is TGTGCCAGCAGCCTCCTCGGTTGGGGCGTGAACTATGGCTACACCTTC.

The chain employs TRBV6-6 and TRBJ1-3; D perhaps matches TRBD1 (5 bases). V dropped 6 bases and J dropped 4 bases, with 13 bases sitting between them. The CDR3 has 14 residues. In germline, CDR1 is MNHNY, CDR2 SVGAGI (reference sequence). DNA of the CDR3: TGTGCCAGCAGCCGTGGGGGGACCGGAAACACCATATATTTT. Translated, it gives CASSRGGTGNTIYF.

V and J are TRBV5-1 and TRBJ2-7, with D possibly being TRBD1 (5 bases). The CDR3 has 12 residues. Trimming shortened V by 4 bases and J by 5 bases, and 10 bases separated the two germline ends. Per germline, CDR1 SGHRS and CDR2 YFSETQ. The CDR3, as DNA: TGCGCCAGCAGCATTACAGGTGACGAGCAGTACTTC. Residues: CASSITGDEQYF.

This rearrangement joins TRBV7-8 to TRBJ2-5; 7 bases are shared with TRBD2. The V gene end was trimmed by 7 bases and the J gene end by 5 bases; junction bases not matched to a gene: 16. Looked up from germline, CDR1 is SGHVS and CDR2 is FQNEAQ. CDR3 length equals 16 residues. The CDR3 is CASTRLGGVSQETQYF. The CDR3 DNA reads TGTGCCAGCACAAGGTTGGGAGGGGTCAGCCAGGAGACCCAGTACTTC.